Included here is one TCR beta chain sequence, with context. The antigen remains undetermined. Germline-derived CDR1 and CDR2 are MNHNS and SASEGT. The V end was cut by 6 bases, the J end by 3 bases, with 12 bases between. This CDR3 has 13 residues. Unique molecular identifiers were incorporated during preparation of the TCRbeta library. MiXCR, run by TCRdb on the PCR reads, gives a single entry per CDR3 protein. The sample contains 580,000 or so distinct CDR3 sequences, under 25% of which appear only once. The data belong to a study of T-cell reconstitution after alpha-beta-depleted transplantation in children. Study-level results: Newly generated T cells supplied most T-cell counts and diversity one year post-transplant. The study traced high day-60 TCRbeta diversity in some patients to surviving recipient T cells and thymic progenitors. Where alpha-beta T cells came from about two months after transplant was reportedly several hundred expanded graft clones.

V usage is TRBV6-1 and J usage is TRBJ2-7, with D possibly being TRBD1 or TRBD2 (5 bases each). Sequencing used PBMCs, mostly from graft donor cells, obtained 360 days after TCRalphabeta/CD19-depleted stem cell transplant. The receptor was isolated from a boy less than two years old who had a stem cell transplant for acute myeloid leukemia, so the T cells may come from the graft donor. The CDR3 nucleotides are TGTGCCAGCAGAAAGGGACCGGACTACGAGCAGTACGTC. This codes for CASRKGPDYEQYV.